The text below deals with one T cell receptor beta chain. V dropped 2 bases and J dropped 5; count of bases not matched to a gene: 5. In germline, CDR1 is MGHRA, CDR2 YSYEKL. The CDR3 has 15 residues. This entry belongs to a study of blood T cell repertoires in COVID-19. In the authors' workflow: Reference gene primer amplification gave estimated nucleated cell counts. Profiling relied on immunoSEQ multiplex PCR, and the TCRdb table lists in-frame clones only, not all of them. The V and J calls and clone size come from that table; D and trimming were worked out from the DNA. The sample has approximately 500,000 clones, roughly 90% seen once.

This sequence was found in a woman in her thirties or forties who had recovered from COVID-19. Sequenced: PBMCs or T cells enriched from blood (not recorded which). The V and J genes are TRBV4-1 and TRBJ1-2, with 10 positions matching TRBD1. The chain's CDR3 is CASSQTGTGAYGYTF. The CDR3 region has the DNA TGCGCCAGCAGCCAAACCGGGACAGGGGCTTATGGCTACACCTTC.